Each of the 26 T cell receptor beta chains below was sequenced from the same sample in a study of blood T cell repertoires in COVID-19. The method was immunoSEQ multiplex PCR; TCRdb's version includes in-frame clones alone and lacks a portion of them. The table has about 80,000 clones, around 80% seen once; the top ten hold around 36%. The specimen was peripheral blood. Every receptor here comes from an older man with active or convalescent COVID-19.

The CDR3 nucleotides read TGTGCCATCAGTCAGACTAGCGGGAGTTACAATGAGCAGTTCTTC. Amino acids: CAISQTSGSYNEQFF. The chain is built from TRBV10-3 and TRBJ2-1, with TRBD2 identical over 12 bases. CDR3 length: 15 residues. Germline CDR1 ENHRY, CDR2 SYGVKD. V dropped 5 bases and J dropped 4; count of bases not matched to a gene: 3.

The V call is TRBV7-2, the J call TRBJ1-3; D call uncertain. V shed 3 bases and J shed 0 bases, with 6 bases lying between them. The CDR3 contains 14 residues. CDR1 and CDR2 (germline): SGHTA, FQGNSA. As DNA, the CDR3 is TGTGCCAGCAGCTTTTTTAGCTCTGGAAACACCATATATTTT. Its translation: CASSFFSSGNTIYF. Looking up the rest from reference TRBV7-2 and TRBJ1-3 gives the full variable domain: GAGVSQSPSNKVTEKGKDVELRCDPISGHTALYWYRQSLGQGLEFLIYFQGNSAPDKSGLPSDRFSAERTGGSVSTLTIQRTQQEDSAVYLCASSFFSSGNTIYFGEGSWLTVV.

The rearrangement links TRBV19 to TRBJ1-1, with TRBD1 matching 7 bases. Germline assignment: CDR1 LNHDA and CDR2 SQIVND (reference sequence). The J segment lost 7 bases and the V segment lost 3 bases, leaving 5 bases of the junction unmatched. The CDR3 is made up of 13 amino acids. This CDR3 is CASSISAGGEAFF. CDR3 nucleotides: TGTGCCAGTAGTATTAGTGCAGGGGGTGAAGCTTTCTTT.

This sequence joins TRBV20-1 and TRBJ2-7; a possible D gene is TRBD2 (5 bases). V lost 3 bases and J lost 0, with 9 bases in between. CDR3 length equals 13 residues. The germline CDR1 and CDR2 sequences are DFQATT and SNEGSKA (reference sequence). In DNA, the CDR3 is TGCAGTGCTAGTTCGGGGAGCTCCTACGAGCAGTACTTC. This encodes CSASSGSSYEQYF.

This CDR3 is CASSQQPGQQETQYF. The CDR3 region has the DNA TGCGCCAGCAGCCAGCAACCGGGACAGCAAGAGACCCAGTACTTC. J is TRBJ2-5 and V is TRBV4-3; 7 positions agree with TRBD1. CDR1 LGHNA and CDR2 YSLEER come from the germline V gene. The CDR3 length is 15 residues. V lost 3 bases to trimming and J lost 2 bases; unmatched junction nucleotides: 6.

This rearrangement joins TRBV6-5 to TRBJ2-1; perhaps TRBD2 as D (6 bases). The CDR3 spans 14 residues. Germline V lookup: CDR1 MNHEY, CDR2 SVGAGI. The V gene lost 2 bases and the J gene lost 10 bases, with 15 bases spanning the gap. CDR3 nucleotide sequence: TGTGCCAGCAGTTACGGGTCGGGAGCCGCGGAGCAGTTCTTC. Protein product: CASSYGSGAAEQFF.

The V and J genes are TRBV6-5 and TRBJ2-1, with 9 bases that match TRBD2. V lost 0 bases and J lost 9; bases outside the gene matches: 9. The CDR3 runs 16 residues. Per the germline V gene, CDR1 is MNHEY and CDR2 is SVGAGI. In DNA form, the CDR3 reads TGTGCCAGCAGTTACTCCCATGCGGGGGGGAGGAGTGAGCAGTTCTTC. Its protein is CASSYSHAGGRSEQFF.

This clone turned up a few times. The V and J genes are TRBV19 and TRBJ2-7, with a possible D match to TRBD2 (5 bases). Trimming stripped 0 bases from V and 6 bases from J, with 15 bases between. Germline V gives CDR1 LNHDA, CDR2 SQIVND (reference sequence). The CDR3 sequence is 15 residues long. The CDR3 is CASSIDGTVRGEQYF. CDR3 DNA: TGTGCCAGTAGTATAGATGGAACGGTCCGGGGCGAGCAGTACTTC.

V usage is TRBV6-2 or TRBV6-3 and J usage is TRBJ2-5; TRBD2 agrees at 7 bases. Germline V gene lookup returns CDR1 MNHEY and CDR2 SVGEGT. The CDR3 is 12 amino acids. J lost 8 bases, V lost 4 bases, and 4 bases had no gene match. The CDR3 reads CASSWEGGTQYF. CDR3 DNA: TGTGCCAGCAGTTGGGAGGGAGGAACCCAGTACTTC.

The chain links TRBV7-9 to TRBJ1-6; D is uncertain. CDR3 length equals 15 residues. Germline lookup yields CDR1 SEHNR and CDR2 FQNEAQ (reference sequence). Trimming shortened V by 1 base and J by 6 bases, and 10 bases separated the two germline ends. The chain's CDR3 is CASSLGPVPNSPLHF. The DNA for the CDR3 is TGTGCCAGCAGCTTAGGGCCAGTCCCTAATTCACCCCTCCACTTT.

This clone was observed a single time. V gene TRBV27 combines with J gene TRBJ2-3, with 7 nucleotides matching TRBD2. J was trimmed by 2 bases and V by 7 bases; bases with no gene match: 3. The CDR3 is 13 amino acids. Germline CDR1 and CDR2: MNHEY and SMNVEV (reference sequence). The CDR3 loop is CASTGRVTDTQYF. CDR3 DNA: TGTGCCAGCACAGGGAGGGTCACAGATACGCAGTATTTT.

The genes are TRBV2 and TRBJ1-2; maybe TRBD1 (5 bases). The ends were cut back, 6 bases at V and 3 bases at J, with 14 bases in the middle. The V gene's germline CDR1 is SNHLY and CDR2 FYNNEI. The CDR3 loop spans 14 amino acids. CDR3 coding DNA: TGTGCCAGCAGCTTCCAAACAGGAGACTATGGCTACACCTTC. As protein: CASSFQTGDYGYTF.

The V gene is TRBV5-4, the J gene TRBJ2-5; 13 bases agree with TRBD2. After removal of 4 bases from V and 1 base from J, the junction contained 7 bases not matched to a gene. This CDR3 comprises 17 residues. Germline V gives CDR1 SGHNT, CDR2 YYREEE (reference sequence). CDR3 loop: CASSRLAGGSIQETQYF. CDR3 nucleotide sequence: TGTGCCAGCAGCCGACTAGCGGGGGGTTCAATCCAAGAGACCCAGTACTTC.

The V call is TRBV5-1, the J call TRBJ1-5, with D unresolved. Germline CDR1 reads SGHRS; CDR2 reads YFSETQ. Between the trimmed V and J ends, which lost 0 bases and 7 bases, there was a span of 11 bases. The CDR3 runs to 14 residues. CDR3 loop: CASSLAGFEQPQHF. DNA for the CDR3: TGCGCCAGCAGCTTGGCTGGTTTTGAGCAGCCCCAGCATTTT.

The rearrangement links TRBV20-1 to TRBJ1-2; D gene unclear. Trimming removed 3 bases at V and 6 bases at J, with 20 bases between. Germline-derived CDR1 and CDR2 are DFQATT and SNEGSKA (reference sequence). The CDR3 extends over 15 amino acids. DNA of the CDR3: TGCAGTGCTAGTTTTCGCGGTCCTGCCGGAGATGGCTACACCTTC. Its protein product is CSASFRGPAGDGYTF.

The V and J genes are TRBV5-6 and TRBJ2-5; no definite D call. Trimming left V 1 base short and J 3 bases short, with 4 bases between. CDR3 size: 12 residues. Germline assignment: CDR1 SGHDT and CDR2 YYEEEE. The CDR3 nucleotides are TGTGCCAGCAGCTTGTTCAAAGAGACCCAGTACTTC. Its protein product is CASSLFKETQYF.

The rearrangement joins TRBV5-1 to TRBJ1-2, with a possible D match to TRBD1 (6 bases). V was pared by 4 bases and J by 6 bases, with 13 bases between. CDR1 and CDR2 from the germline V gene are SGHRS and YFSETQ. The CDR3 spans 13 residues. The CDR3 DNA follows: TGCGCCAGCAGCCAACAGGGAAGAGATGGCTACACCTTC. It encodes CASSQQGRDGYTF.

The rearrangement joins TRBV11-2 to TRBJ2-2; tentative D call: TRBD1 (6 bases). The germline gives CDR1 SGHAT, CDR2 FQNNGV. The CDR3 consists of 16 residues. V lost 1 base and J 7 bases, leaving 16 bases between the germline ends. The CDR3 region is CASSLAEGTSFGELFF. In DNA form, the CDR3 reads TGTGCCAGCAGCTTAGCCGAGGGGACAAGTTTCGGGGAGCTGTTTTTT. The variable domain in full, completed from reference TRBV11-2 and TRBJ2-2, reads EAGVAQSPRYKIIEKRQSVAFWCNPISGHATLYWYQQILGQGPKLLIQFQNNGVVDDSQLPKDRFSAERLKGVDSTLKIQPAKLEDSAVYLCASSLAEGTSFGELFFGEGSRLTVL.

This chain joins TRBV29-1 and TRBJ1-1; D uncertain. CDR1 is SQVTM, CDR2 ANQGSEA, per germline. CDR3 length: 13 residues. Trimming removed 5 bases at V and 0 bases at J, with 10 bases between. CDR3 bases: TGCAGCGTTCTCGAACACGTGAACACTGAAGCTTTCTTT. Translation gives CSVLEHVNTEAFF.

The V and J genes are TRBV14 and TRBJ2-1; a possible D gene is TRBD2 (6 bases). Germline values: CDR1 SGHDN, CDR2 FVKESK. V gave up 5 bases and J gave up 9 bases, with 14 bases separating them. The CDR3 has 13 amino acids. The CDR3 coding sequence is TGTGCCAGCAGCATGACGCTAGCGTCTGAGCAGTTCTTC. Protein sequence: CASSMTLASEQFF.

The V call is TRBV2, the J call TRBJ1-1; the D is unclear. This CDR3 has 14 residues. Germline V CDR1 and CDR2: SNHLY, FYNNEI. Trimming took off 2 bases at V and 0 bases at J, with 7 bases between the two ends. The CDR3 DNA reads TGTGCCAGCAGTGAACACAGCCTGAACACTGAAGCTTTCTTT. It translates to CASSEHSLNTEAFF.

The chain employs TRBV5-1 and TRBJ1-2; D gene unclear. Between the trimmed V and J ends, which lost 0 bases and 5 bases, there was a span of 11 bases. The CDR3 has 14 residues. Per germline, CDR1 SGHRS and CDR2 YFSETQ. The CDR3 nucleotides read TGCGCCAGCAGCTTGGACAGTACCTGGTATGGCTACACCTTC. Encoded protein: CASSLDSTWYGYTF.

The chain links TRBV5-1 to TRBJ2-7, with D possibly TRBD1 on 6 matching bases. V lost 2 bases to trimming and J lost 6 bases, with 12 bases between them. From germline, CDR1 is SGHRS and CDR2 YFSETQ. The length of the CDR3 is 13 residues. In DNA form, the CDR3 reads TGCGCCAGCAGCTTCGACAGGAGTCTCGAGCAGTACTTC. This sequence encodes CASSFDRSLEQYF.

The chain joins TRBV4-1 to TRBJ1-1; no firm D call. This CDR3 contains 13 residues. From germline, CDR1 is MGHRA and CDR2 YSYEKL. Trimming removed 2 bases from V and 1 base from J, with 5 bases in between. The CDR3 reads CASSQPGNTEAFF. For the CDR3, the DNA is TGCGCCAGCAGCCAACCAGGGAACACTGAAGCTTTCTTT.

The CDR3 nucleotides are TGTGCCAGCAGCGGTATTAACTATGGCTACACCTTC. Translating it yields CASSGINYGYTF. The gene calls are TRBV9 and TRBJ1-2; D uncertain. The germline V gene encodes CDR1 SGDLS and CDR2 YYNGEE. V was trimmed by 3 bases and J by 1 base, leaving 4 bases between them. The CDR3 runs to 12 residues.

The chain links TRBV6-5 to TRBJ2-2; TRBD2 agrees at 7 bases. The germline gives CDR1 MNHEY, CDR2 SVGAGI. Losses at the gene ends were 6 bases for V and 1 base for J; bases not matched to a gene: 5. The CDR3 contains 15 residues. The CDR3 DNA reads TGTGCCAGCAGCCCAGGGACTATGAACACCGGGGAGCTGTTTTTT. Amino acids: CASSPGTMNTGELFF.